The source of this T cell receptor (beta chain) is a study of control samples from healthy donors and cancer patients. Only in-frame clones appear in the TCRdb table, and some are missing; sequencing was by immunoSEQ multiplex PCR. The sample consists of 100,000 to 150,000 clones, roughly 90% of them appearing once. CDR1 MNHEY and CDR2 SMNVEV come from the germline V gene (reference sequence). The CDR3 is 14 amino acids. Trimming took 8 bases from V and 1 from J, leaving 12 bases between them. This TCR was sampled from a man in his late teens or twenties in good health. This chain uses TRBV27 with TRBJ1-5; D unresolved. Specimen: blood. The CDR3, as DNA: TGTGCCAGCTCCGACGGAGAGAGCAATCAGCCCCAGCATTTT. Amino acid sequence: CASSDGESNQPQHF.